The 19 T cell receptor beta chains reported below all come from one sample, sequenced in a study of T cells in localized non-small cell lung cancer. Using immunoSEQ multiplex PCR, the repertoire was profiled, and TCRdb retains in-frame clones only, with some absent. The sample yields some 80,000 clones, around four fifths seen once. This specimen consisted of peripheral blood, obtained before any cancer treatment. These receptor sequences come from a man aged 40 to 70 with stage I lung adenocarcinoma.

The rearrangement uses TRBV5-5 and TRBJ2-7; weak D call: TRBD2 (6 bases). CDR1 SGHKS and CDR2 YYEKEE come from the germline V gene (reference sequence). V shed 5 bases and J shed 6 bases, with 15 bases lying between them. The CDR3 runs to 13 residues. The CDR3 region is CASSPGLLREQYF. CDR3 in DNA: TGTGCCAGCAGTCCGGGACTTCTGCGCGAGCAGTACTTC.

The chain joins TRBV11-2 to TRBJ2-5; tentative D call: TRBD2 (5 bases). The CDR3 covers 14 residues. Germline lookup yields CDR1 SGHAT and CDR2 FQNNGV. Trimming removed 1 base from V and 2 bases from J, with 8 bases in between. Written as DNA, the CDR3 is TGTGCCAGCAGCTTAGCCCTAGCTCAAGAGACCCAGTACTTC. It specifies CASSLALAQETQYF.

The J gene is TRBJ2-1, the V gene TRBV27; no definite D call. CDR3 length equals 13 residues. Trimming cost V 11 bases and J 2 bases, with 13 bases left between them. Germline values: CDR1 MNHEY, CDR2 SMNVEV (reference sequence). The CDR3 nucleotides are TGTGCCTGCTCCAGGCTACCCTACAATGAGCAGTTCTTC. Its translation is CACSRLPYNEQFF.

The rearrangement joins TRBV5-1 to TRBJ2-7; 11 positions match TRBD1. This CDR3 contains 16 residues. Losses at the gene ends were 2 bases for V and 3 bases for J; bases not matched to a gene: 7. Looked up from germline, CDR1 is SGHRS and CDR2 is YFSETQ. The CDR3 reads CASSFRTGGFSYEQYF. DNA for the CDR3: TGCGCCAGCAGCTTCCGGACAGGGGGCTTCAGCTACGAGCAGTACTTC.

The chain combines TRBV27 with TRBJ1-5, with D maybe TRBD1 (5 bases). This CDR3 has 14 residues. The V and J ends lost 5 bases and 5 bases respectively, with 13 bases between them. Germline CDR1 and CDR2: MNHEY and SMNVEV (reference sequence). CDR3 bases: TGTGCCAGCAGTCCGGGGGGTAGATATCAGCCCCAGCATTTT. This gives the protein CASSPGGRYQPQHF.

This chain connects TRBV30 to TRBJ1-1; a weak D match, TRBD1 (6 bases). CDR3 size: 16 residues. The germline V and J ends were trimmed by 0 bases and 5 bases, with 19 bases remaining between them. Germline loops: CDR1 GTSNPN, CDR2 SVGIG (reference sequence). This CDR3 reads CAWSVRSPGAGTEAFF. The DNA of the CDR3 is TGTGCCTGGAGTGTACGGTCTCCGGGGGCAGGGACTGAAGCTTTCTTT.

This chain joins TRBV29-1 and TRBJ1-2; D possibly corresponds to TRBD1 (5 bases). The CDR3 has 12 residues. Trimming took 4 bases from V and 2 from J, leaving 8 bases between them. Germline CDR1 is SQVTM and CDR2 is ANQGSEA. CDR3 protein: CSVARGNYGYTF. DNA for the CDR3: TGCAGCGTTGCGCGGGGGAACTATGGCTACACCTTC. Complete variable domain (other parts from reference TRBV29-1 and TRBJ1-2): SAVISQKPSRDICQRGTSLTIQCQVDSQVTMMFWYRQQPGQSLTLIATANQGSEATYESGFVIDKFPISRPNLTFSTLTVSNMSPEDSSIYLCSVARGNYGYTFGSGTRLTVV.

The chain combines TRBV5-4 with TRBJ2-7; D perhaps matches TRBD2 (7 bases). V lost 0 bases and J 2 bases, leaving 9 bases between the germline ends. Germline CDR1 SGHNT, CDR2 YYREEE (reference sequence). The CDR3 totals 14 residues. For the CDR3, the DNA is TGTGCCAGCAGCTTGGGCGGGGGCACCTACGAGCAGTACTTC. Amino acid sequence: CASSLGGGTYEQYF. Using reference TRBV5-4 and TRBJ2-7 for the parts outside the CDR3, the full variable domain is ETGVTQSPTHLIKTRGQQVTLRCSSQSGHNTVSWYQQALGQGPQFIFQYYREEENGRGNFPPRFSGLQFPNYSSELNVNALELDDSALYLCASSLGGGTYEQYFGPGTRLTVT.

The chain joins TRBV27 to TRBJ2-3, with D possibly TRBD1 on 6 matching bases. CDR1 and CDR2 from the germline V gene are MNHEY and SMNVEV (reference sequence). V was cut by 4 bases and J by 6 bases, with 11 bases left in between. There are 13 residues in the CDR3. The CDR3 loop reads CASSSQGSDTQYF. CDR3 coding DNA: TGTGCCAGCAGTTCACAGGGAAGTGATACGCAGTATTTT.

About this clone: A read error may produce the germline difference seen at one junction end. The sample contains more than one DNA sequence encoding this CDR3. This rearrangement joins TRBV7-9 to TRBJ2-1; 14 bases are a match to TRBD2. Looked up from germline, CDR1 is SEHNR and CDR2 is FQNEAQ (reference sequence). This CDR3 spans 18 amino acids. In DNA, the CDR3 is TGTGCCAGCAGCCCAGGGACTAGCGGGGGTTACTCCTACAATGAACAGTTCTTC. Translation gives CASSPGTSGGYSYNEQFF.

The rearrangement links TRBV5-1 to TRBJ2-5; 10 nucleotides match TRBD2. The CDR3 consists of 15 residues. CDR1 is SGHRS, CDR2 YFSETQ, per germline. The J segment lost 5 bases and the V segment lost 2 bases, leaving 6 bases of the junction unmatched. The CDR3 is CASSFAAGGPETQYF. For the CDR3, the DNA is TGCGCCAGCAGCTTCGCAGCGGGGGGGCCCGAGACCCAGTACTTC.

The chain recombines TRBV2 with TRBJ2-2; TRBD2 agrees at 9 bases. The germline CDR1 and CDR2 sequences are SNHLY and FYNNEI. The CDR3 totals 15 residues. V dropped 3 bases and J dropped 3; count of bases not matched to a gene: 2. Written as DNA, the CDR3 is TGTGCCAGCAGTGACACTAGCGGGCACACCGGGGAGCTGTTTTTT. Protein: CASSDTSGHTGELFF.

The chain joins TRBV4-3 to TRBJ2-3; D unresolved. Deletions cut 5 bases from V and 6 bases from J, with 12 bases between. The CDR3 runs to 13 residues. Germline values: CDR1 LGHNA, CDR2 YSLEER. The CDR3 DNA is TGCGCCAGCAGCGGGGTGGATGTGGATACGCAGTATTTT. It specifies CASSGVDVDTQYF.

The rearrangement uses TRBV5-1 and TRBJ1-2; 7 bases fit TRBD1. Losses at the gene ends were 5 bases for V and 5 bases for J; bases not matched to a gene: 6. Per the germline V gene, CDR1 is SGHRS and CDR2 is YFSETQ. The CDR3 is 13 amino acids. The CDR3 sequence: CASSSGGDYGYTF. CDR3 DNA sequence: TGCGCCAGCAGTTCAGGGGGGGATTATGGCTACACCTTC.

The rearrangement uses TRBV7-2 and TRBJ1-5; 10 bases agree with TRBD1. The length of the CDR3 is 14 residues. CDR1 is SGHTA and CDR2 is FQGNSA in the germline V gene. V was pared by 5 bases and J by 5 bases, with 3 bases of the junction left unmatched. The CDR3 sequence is CASSPGTGDQPQHF. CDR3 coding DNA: TGTGCCAGCAGCCCGGGGACAGGGGATCAGCCCCAGCATTTT.

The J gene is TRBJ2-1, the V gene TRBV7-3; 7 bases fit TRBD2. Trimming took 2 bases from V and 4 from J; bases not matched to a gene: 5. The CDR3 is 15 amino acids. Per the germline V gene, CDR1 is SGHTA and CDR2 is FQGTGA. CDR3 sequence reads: CASSLDSGKYNEQFF. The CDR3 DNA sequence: TGTGCCAGCAGCTTAGACAGCGGGAAGTACAATGAGCAGTTCTTC.

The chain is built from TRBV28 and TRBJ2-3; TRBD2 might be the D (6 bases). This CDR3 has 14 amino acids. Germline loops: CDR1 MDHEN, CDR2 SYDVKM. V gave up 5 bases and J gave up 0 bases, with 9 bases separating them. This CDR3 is CASSVGGSTDTQYF. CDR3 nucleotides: TGTGCCAGCAGTGTGGGGGGAAGCACAGATACGCAGTATTTT.

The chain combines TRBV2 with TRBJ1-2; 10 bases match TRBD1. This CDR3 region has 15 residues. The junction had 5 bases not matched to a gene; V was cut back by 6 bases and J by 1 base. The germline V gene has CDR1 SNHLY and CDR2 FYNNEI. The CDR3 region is CASSRDRGLNYGYTF. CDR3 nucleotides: TGTGCCAGCAGCAGAGACAGGGGGCTTAACTATGGCTACACCTTC.

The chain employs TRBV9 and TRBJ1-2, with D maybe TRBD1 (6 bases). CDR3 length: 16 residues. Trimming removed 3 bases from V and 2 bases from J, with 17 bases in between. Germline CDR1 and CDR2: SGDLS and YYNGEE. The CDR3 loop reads CASSAIPTGRNYGYTF. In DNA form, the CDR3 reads TGTGCCAGCAGCGCCATCCCTACAGGGCGAAACTATGGCTACACCTTC.